The 28 T cell receptor beta chains presented below share a single source sample, sequenced in a study of shared clonotypes between healthy human individuals. Sequencing was performed with immunoSEQ multiplex PCR; in TCRdb, only in-frame clones are kept and a portion is missing. The sample includes approximately 470,000 clones, 70% to 80% of them seen just once. The sequenced material came from PBMCs. The source is a middle-aged woman in good health. Some clones in this sample may be carry-over from other donors' samples.

V usage is TRBV11-2 and J usage is TRBJ1-2, with unresolved D. Trimming took off 5 bases at V and 9 bases at J, with 13 bases between the two ends. The CDR3 is 12 amino acids. Germline V gene sequence: CDR1 SGHAT, CDR2 FQNNGV. CDR3 DNA: TGTGCCAGCAGCACAAGGCGGGCAAGCTACACCTTC. This encodes CASSTRRASYTF.

This chain connects TRBV5-8 to TRBJ2-7; TRBD2 agrees at 7 bases. CDR1 is SGHTS, CDR2 YDEGEE, per germline. The J segment lost 0 bases and the V segment lost 7 bases, leaving 10 bases of the junction unmatched. The length of the CDR3 is 15 residues. This CDR3 is CASRVRLAASYEQYF. DNA of the CDR3: TGTGCCAGCCGGGTCCGACTAGCAGCCTCCTACGAGCAGTACTTC.

The J gene is TRBJ1-4, the V gene TRBV10-3; no reliable D call. V lost 10 bases, J lost 4 bases, and 28 bases lay in between. Germline CDR1 reads ENHRY; CDR2 reads SYGVKD. The CDR3 spans 18 residues. The CDR3 DNA reads TGTGCCACAAACTCTTCGTGGTTATGGCTCTGGGGTAATGAAAAACTGTTTTTT. It translates to CATNSSWLWLWGNEKLFF.

This clone was counted only a few times. V is TRBV14 and J is TRBJ1-1, with a tentative D call TRBD1 (5 bases). Germline lookup yields CDR1 SGHDN and CDR2 FVKESK. The V gene lost 4 bases and the J gene lost 4 bases, with 16 bases spanning the gap. The length of the CDR3 is 15 residues. As DNA, the CDR3 is TGTGCCAGCAGCCCCTGGGAAGGGGCCTTCACTGAAGCTTTCTTT. Translating gives CASSPWEGAFTEAFF.

This rearrangement joins TRBV10-2 to TRBJ1-5; unclear D gene. V dropped 0 bases and J dropped 3 bases, with 9 bases sitting between them. The CDR3 extends over 15 amino acids. The germline V gene encodes CDR1 WSHSY and CDR2 SAAADI. CDR3 loop: CASSESAQINQPQHF. The CDR3 nucleotides read TGCGCCAGCAGTGAGTCGGCCCAGATCAATCAGCCCCAGCATTTT.

The V call is TRBV19, the J call TRBJ2-7, with TRBD2 as a possible D gene (6 bases). The CDR3 is 15 residues long. Germline CDR1 and CDR2: LNHDA and SQIVND (reference sequence). Trimming removed 9 bases from V and 3 bases from J, with 21 bases in between. The CDR3 region is CARPEEGQGDYEQYF. CDR3 bases: TGTGCCAGACCAGAGGAGGGGCAGGGAGACTACGAGCAGTACTTC.

This clone was seen a single time. J is TRBJ2-3 and V is TRBV18; 11 bases match TRBD2. Germline V CDR1 and CDR2: KGHSH, LQKENI. CDR3 length: 18 amino acids. V shed 3 bases, J shed 0 bases, and the junction held 8 bases outside the gene matches. CDR3 DNA sequence: TGTGCCAGCTCACCGGTAGCGGGAGGGCCTTCTAGCACAGATACGCAGTATTTT. Its protein is CASSPVAGGPSSTDTQYF.

Concerning this clone: Since a far larger clone is one base different, this is likely a read error. Other DNA sequences within the sample encode an identical CDR3. This sequence joins TRBV2 and TRBJ1-5; 10 nucleotides match TRBD1. Germline V gives CDR1 SNHLY, CDR2 FYNNEI. The CDR3 spans 17 residues. V lost 4 bases, J lost 0 bases, and 6 bases stayed unmatched. As DNA, the CDR3 is TGTGCCAGCAGTGCAGACAGGGGGCCTAATAGCAATCAGCCCCAGCATTTT. Translating it yields CASSADRGPNSNQPQHF.

In DNA, the CDR3 is TGTGCCAGCAGCATTCTCAGGGGCGGAGAAGCTTTCTTT. Encoded protein: CASSILRGGEAFF. The gene calls are TRBV11-3 and TRBJ1-1, with D possibly TRBD1 on 6 matching bases. The V end lost 5 bases, the J end lost 8 bases, and 15 bases lay between the germline ends. CDR3 length: 13 amino acids. The germline gives CDR1 SGHNT, CDR2 YENEEA. The full variable domain, completed using reference TRBV11-3 and TRBJ1-1, is EAGVVQSPRYKIIEKKQPVAFWCNPISGHNTLYWYLQNLGQGPELLIRYENEEAVDDSQLPKDRFSAERLKGVDSTLKIQPAELGDSAVYLCASSILRGGEAFFGQGTRLTVV.

The genes are TRBV14 and TRBJ1-4; D not certain. Trimming took 1 base from V and 8 from J, leaving 14 bases between them. The CDR3 is 15 amino acids. CDR1 SGHDN and CDR2 FVKESK come from the germline V gene. For the CDR3, the DNA is TGTGCCAGCAGCCAAGGACTTTTTCGCGACGAAAAACTGTTTTTT. Translating gives CASSQGLFRDEKLFF. The whole variable domain, remainder taken from reference TRBV14 and TRBJ1-4, is EAGVTQFPSHSVIEKGQTVTLRCDPISGHDNLYWYRRVMGKEIKFLLHFVKESKQDESGMPNNRFLAERTGGTYSTLKVQPAELEDSGVYFCASSQGLFRDEKLFFGSGTQLSVL.

There are a few counts of this clone. The chain carries TRBV19 and TRBJ1-2; weak D call: TRBD1 (6 bases). This CDR3 is built from 14 residues. V dropped 8 bases and J dropped 2 bases, with 15 bases sitting between them. Germline CDR1 is LNHDA and CDR2 is SQIVND (reference sequence). CDR3 amino acids: CASSTGGANYGYTF. The CDR3 DNA reads TGTGCCAGTTCGACAGGTGGGGCCAACTATGGCTACACCTTC. Full variable domain (rest looked up from reference TRBV19 and TRBJ1-2): DGGITQSPKYLFRKEGQNVTLSCEQNLNHDAMYWYRQDPGQGLRLIYYSQIVNDFQKGDIAEGYSVSREKKESFPLTVTSAQKNPTAFYLCASSTGGANYGYTFGSGTRLTVV.

The J gene is TRBJ2-5, the V gene TRBV5-1, with D tentatively TRBD1 or TRBD2 (5 bases each). The end of the DNA fits TRBJ2-7 better, so the J call may be wrong. The germline V gene has CDR1 SGHRS and CDR2 YFSETQ. This CDR3 has 14 residues. As DNA, the CDR3 is TGCGCCAGCAGCTTGGGGGGGACGCCCTACGAGCAGTACTTC. Translated, it gives CASSLGGTPYEQYF.

The chain carries TRBV7-2 and TRBJ2-7; D is possibly TRBD1 (6 bases). Germline V lookup: CDR1 SGHTA, CDR2 FQGNSA. The CDR3 has 14 residues. With 4 bases removed from V and 2 bases from J, the gap between germline ends came to 12 bases. The CDR3 nucleotides are TGTGCCAGCAGCTCAGGGACACTTACCTACGAGCAGTACTTC. Encoded protein: CASSSGTLTYEQYF.

This chain links TRBV5-1 with TRBJ2-2, with 11 bases matching TRBD2. CDR1 and CDR2 from the germline V gene are SGHRS and YFSETQ. The CDR3 length is 17 residues. V trimming: 4 bases; J trimming: 3 bases; junction bases outside the gene matches: 8. CDR3 protein: CASSPKPGLADTGELFF. CDR3 nucleotides: TGCGCCAGCAGCCCGAAACCGGGACTAGCGGACACCGGGGAGCTGTTTTTT.

Of note for this clone: The junction and the germline gene differ at one end; a read error may be behind it. This rearrangement joins TRBV7-2 to TRBJ1-2; tentative D call: TRBD1 (5 bases). The CDR3 has 14 residues. Looked up from germline, CDR1 is SGHTA and CDR2 is FQGNSA. CDR3 region: CASSLAGRTYGYTF. CDR3 bases: TGTGCCAGCAGTTTAGCGGGACGGACCTATGGCTACACCTTC.

The chain employs TRBV7-9 and TRBJ2-1; 12 bases align to TRBD2. The CDR3 is 17 residues long. CDR1 is SEHNR, CDR2 FQNEAQ, per germline (reference sequence). V dropped 1 base and J dropped 4; count of bases not matched to a gene: 5. The CDR3 here is CASSLGTSGTVYNEQFF. In nucleotides, the CDR3 is TGTGCCAGCAGCTTAGGGACTAGCGGGACAGTATACAATGAGCAGTTCTTC.

The J gene is TRBJ1-2, the V gene TRBV15, with 8 nucleotides matching TRBD1. J gave up 5 bases and V 1 base, and 9 bases lay outside the gene matches. The CDR3 runs 16 residues. Per germline, CDR1 LNHNV and CDR2 YYDKDF (reference sequence). This CDR3 is CATSRGQGTAPYGYTF. The CDR3 nucleotides are TGTGCCACCAGCAGAGGACAGGGGACCGCCCCGTATGGCTACACCTTC.

The chain carries TRBV4-2 and TRBJ2-1; 13 positions match TRBD2. Germline V gene sequence: CDR1 LGHNA, CDR2 YNFKEQ. J was trimmed by 0 bases and V by 0 bases; bases with no gene match: 8. This CDR3 is 20 amino acids long. The CDR3 sequence: CASSQDHGTSGISSYNEQFF. DNA of the CDR3: TGTGCCAGCAGCCAAGACCACGGGACTAGCGGGATAAGCTCCTACAATGAGCAGTTCTTC.

This rearrangement joins TRBV6-1 to TRBJ2-7; D is possibly TRBD2 (6 bases). The CDR3 loop spans 14 amino acids. V lost 7 bases and J 1 base, leaving 14 bases between the germline ends. Germline lookup yields CDR1 MNHNS and CDR2 SASEGT. For the CDR3, the DNA is TGTGCCAGCAAGCTAGGGCTAGCGTCCTACGAGCAGTACTTC. Amino acid sequence: CASKLGLASYEQYF.

The chain couples TRBV4-1 to TRBJ2-3, with 7 bases aligning to TRBD2. V gave up 1 base and J gave up 7 bases; unmatched junction bases: 14. The CDR3 has 17 residues. Per germline, CDR1 MGHRA and CDR2 YSYEKL. The CDR3 loop reads CASSQAPAEGLGNTQYF. CDR3 in DNA: TGCGCCAGCAGCCAAGCCCCGGCGGAAGGACTAGGGAATACGCAGTATTTT.

The V and J genes are TRBV5-6 and TRBJ2-7, with unresolved D. Germline V gives CDR1 SGHDT, CDR2 YYEEEE. The V end was cut by 2 bases, the J end by 4 bases, with 10 bases between. The CDR3 covers 13 residues. For the CDR3, the DNA is TGTGCCAGCAGCTTTTGGGCCGAATACGAGCAGTACTTC. Its protein is CASSFWAEYEQYF.

This rearrangement joins TRBV5-8 to TRBJ2-7; TRBD1 agrees at 7 bases. Trimming removed 0 bases from V and 2 bases from J; junction bases left unmatched: 2. The CDR3 length is 14 residues. Per germline, CDR1 SGHTS and CDR2 YDEGEE. CDR3 nucleotides: TGTGCCAGCAGCTTGGTGGGACAGCCCTACGAGCAGTACTTC. It is translated as CASSLVGQPYEQYF. Together with reference TRBV5-8 and TRBJ2-7, the CDR3 gives the full variable domain: EAGVTQSPTHLIKTRGQQATLRCSPISGHTSVYWYQQALGLGLQFLLWYDEGEERNRGNFPPRFSGRQFPNYSSELNVNALELEDSALYLCASSLVGQPYEQYFGPGTRLTVT.

This clone was seen a handful of times. V gene TRBV14 combines with J gene TRBJ1-2, with D perhaps TRBD1 (5 bases). V was pared by 4 bases and J by 7 bases, with 19 bases between. Germline assignment: CDR1 SGHDN and CDR2 FVKESK. The CDR3 contains 15 residues. CDR3 in DNA: TGTGCCAGCAGCCCTCAAATCGCAGGGACTCCTGGCTACACCTTC. Its protein is CASSPQIAGTPGYTF.

The J gene is TRBJ2-5, the V gene TRBV15, with 9 bases identical to TRBD2. V lost 5 bases, J lost 2 bases, and 12 bases stayed unmatched. Per the germline V gene, CDR1 is LNHNV and CDR2 is YYDKDF (reference sequence). The CDR3 totals 17 residues. CDR3: CATSEGWASGNQETQYF. DNA for the CDR3: TGTGCCACCAGCGAAGGGTGGGCTAGCGGGAATCAAGAGACCCAGTACTTC.

Written as DNA, the CDR3 is TGCGCCAGCAGTGAGACAGGGGCAAGCTACACCTTC. Translation gives CASSETGASYTF. The chain joins TRBV10-2 to TRBJ1-2; 7 bases agree with TRBD1. From germline, CDR1 is WSHSY and CDR2 SAAADI. With V trimmed by 2 bases and J by 9 bases, 3 bases remained unmatched. The CDR3 is 12 amino acids.

This clone was observed a single time. V gene TRBV18 combines with J gene TRBJ1-1; D may be TRBD1 (5 bases). The CDR3 is 14 amino acids. V lost 3 bases to trimming and J lost 5 bases, with 13 bases between them. CDR1 and CDR2 from the germline V gene are KGHSH and LQKENI. The CDR3, as DNA: TGTGCCAGCTCACCGCTGGGGGAGCGAACTGAAGCTTTCTTT. Its translation is CASSPLGERTEAFF.

The rearrangement links TRBV11-2 to TRBJ2-7, with D tentatively TRBD2 (6 bases). V lost 7 bases to trimming and J lost 7 bases, with 29 bases between them. The CDR3 is made up of 17 amino acids. The germline gives CDR1 SGHAT, CDR2 FQNNGV. The CDR3 loop reads CASTQTRGRSIDREQYF. CDR3 sequence (DNA): TGTGCCAGCACCCAGACCCGGGGGAGGAGCATAGATCGGGAGCAGTACTTC.

This clone was found once. The chain recombines TRBV6-5 with TRBJ2-7; tentative D call: TRBD2 (5 bases). Germline assignment: CDR1 MNHEY and CDR2 SVGAGI. The CDR3 runs 14 residues. V was clipped by 4 bases and J by 3 bases, with 13 bases between them. This CDR3 reads CASSFGLEGYEQYF. The CDR3 DNA is TGTGCCAGCAGTTTTGGGCTAGAGGGCTACGAGCAGTACTTC.